The 24 T cell receptor beta chains below all came from one sample that was sequenced in a study of Ad26.COV2.S vaccination and SARS-CoV-2 variants. As for treatment: approximately 18 received Ad26.COV2.S at low or high dose, single or two shots; about 5 received placebo; per-sample allocation not given. All samples were drawn on day 63, counting from the first vaccine or placebo injection. Libraries were prepared by immunoSEQ multiplex PCR; TCRdb keeps only in-frame clonotypes and omits some of them. In the table there are roughly 700,000 clones, more than 80% of which are singletons. This sample comprised peripheral blood, obtained in a trial of Ad26.COV2.S vaccine versus placebo. All receptors derive from a person aged 18-60 years who received the Ad26.COV2.S COVID-19 vaccine or a placebo.

The chain carries TRBV6-5 and TRBJ2-6; D not resolved. Trimming left V 0 bases short and J 2 bases short, with 5 bases between. The CDR3 consists of 15 residues. Germline-derived CDR1 and CDR2 are MNHEY and SVGAGI. CDR3: CASSYSNPGANVLTF. CDR3 bases: TGTGCCAGCAGTTACTCGAATCCTGGGGCCAACGTCCTGACTTTC.

V is TRBV27 and J is TRBJ1-3, with unresolved D. The V and J ends lost 7 bases and 0 bases respectively, with 16 bases between them. The CDR3 contains 16 residues. The V gene's germline CDR1 is MNHEY and CDR2 SMNVEV (reference sequence). The CDR3 nucleotides read TGTGCCAGCACCTTCGGGCCAAACTCCTCTGGAAACACCATATATTTT. Encoded protein: CASTFGPNSSGNTIYF.

The chain uses TRBV5-1 and TRBJ2-7; D is perhaps TRBD1 (6 bases). CDR1 is SGHRS and CDR2 is YFSETQ in the germline V gene. This CDR3 spans 14 amino acids. Trimming left V 6 bases short and J 0 bases short, with 13 bases between. The CDR3 coding sequence is TGCGCCAGCAAGCCCTGGGGGCTCTCCTACGAGCAGTACTTC. This encodes CASKPWGLSYEQYF.

This chain joins TRBV6-5 and TRBJ2-7; D may correspond to TRBD1 or TRBD2 (6 bases each). Trimming left V 3 bases short and J 3 bases short, with 15 bases between. The CDR3 extends over 15 amino acids. CDR1 MNHEY and CDR2 SVGAGI come from the germline V gene. The CDR3 loop reads CASSYPTGAGYEQYF. The CDR3 DNA reads as TGTGCCAGCAGTTATCCCACGGGGGCAGGCTACGAGCAGTACTTC.

Details on this clone: The same CDR3 arises from other DNA sequences in this sample as well. The rearrangement links TRBV7-2 to TRBJ2-7, with D hard to call. The V end was cut by 5 bases, the J end by 4 bases, with 9 bases between. The CDR3 loop spans 12 amino acids. Germline CDR1 is SGHTA and CDR2 is FQGNSA. CDR3 residues: CASSLLGYEQYF. The CDR3, as DNA: TGTGCCAGCAGCCTCCTAGGTTACGAGCAGTACTTC.

The genes are TRBV5-4 and TRBJ2-1; TRBD2 matches at 10 bases. This CDR3 is built from 15 residues. The junction had 6 bases not matched to a gene; V was cut back by 3 bases and J by 6 bases. From germline, CDR1 is SGHNT and CDR2 YYREEE (reference sequence). For the CDR3, the DNA is TGTGCCAGCAGCTCCCTAGCGGGAGTGGGCAATGAGCAGTTCTTC. Translation gives CASSSLAGVGNEQFF.

V usage is TRBV29-1 and J usage is TRBJ2-7; D is possibly TRBD1 (6 bases). The CDR3 covers 13 residues. V was shortened by 6 bases and J by 3 bases, with 15 bases between the two germline ends. Germline V gives CDR1 SQVTM, CDR2 ANQGSEA. The CDR3 sequence: CSVDSQGSYEQYF. The CDR3 DNA sequence: TGCAGCGTGGACAGCCAGGGGAGCTACGAGCAGTACTTC.

The sample holds a few counts of this clone. The V gene is TRBV6-5, the J gene TRBJ1-5, with 8 bases fitting TRBD1. This CDR3 region has 14 residues. V trimming: 6 bases; J trimming: 7 bases; junction bases outside the gene matches: 8. CDR1 is MNHEY, CDR2 SVGAGI, per germline. The CDR3 coding sequence is TGTGCCAGCAGGCCTGACAGGGGTAGGCAGCCCCAGCATTTT. This gives the protein CASRPDRGRQPQHF.

The J gene is TRBJ2-5, the V gene TRBV30; 8 nucleotides align to TRBD2. The CDR3 is 14 residues long. Trimming at V came to 4 bases and at J to 4 bases, leaving 8 bases not matched to a gene. Germline V gives CDR1 GTSNPN, CDR2 SVGIG (reference sequence). The CDR3, as DNA: TGTGCCTGGAATGCGGCGGGGGGTGGAGAGACCCAGTACTTC. This encodes CAWNAAGGGETQYF.

The gene calls are TRBV29-1 and TRBJ2-1; 10 bases fit TRBD2. From germline, CDR1 is SQVTM and CDR2 ANQGSEA. The CDR3 totals 17 residues. Unmatched junction bases numbered 9, after V lost 4 bases and J lost 0 bases. CDR3 coding DNA: TGCAGCGTTGGGGCTAGCGGGGGACCTAGCTCCTACAATGAGCAGTTCTTC. Its translation is CSVGASGGPSSYNEQFF.

This rearrangement joins TRBV3-1 (or the pseudogene TRBV3-2) to TRBJ2-3; no reliable D call. CDR3 length: 12 residues. CDR1 and CDR2 from the germline V gene are LGHDT and YNNKEL (reference sequence). Trimming left V 1 base short and J 7 bases short, with 6 bases between. The CDR3 sequence: CASSQVTHTQYF. The CDR3 DNA follows: TGTGCCAGCAGCCAAGTAACACATACGCAGTATTTT.

The gene calls are TRBV11-2 and TRBJ1-4; D is possibly TRBD1 (6 bases). Germline loops: CDR1 SGHAT, CDR2 FQNNGV. Trimming removed 2 bases from V and 8 bases from J, with 18 bases in between. The CDR3 extends over 16 amino acids. In DNA, the CDR3 is TGTGCCAGCAGCTTATCCCCAGGGTCTCAGGGGGAAAAACTGTTTTTT. It codes for CASSLSPGSQGEKLFF.

This chain joins TRBV2 and TRBJ1-5; perhaps TRBD1 as D (6 bases). Germline V lookup: CDR1 SNHLY, CDR2 FYNNEI. This CDR3 comprises 14 residues. V lost 3 bases to trimming and J lost 1 base, with 7 bases between them. The CDR3 DNA is TGTGCCAGCAGTGAGCAGGGGAGCAATCAGCCCCAGCATTTT. The encoded protein is CASSEQGSNQPQHF.

This chain uses TRBV10-2 with TRBJ2-3, with 7 bases fitting TRBD2. In germline, CDR1 is WSHSY, CDR2 SAAADI. Trimming cost V 1 base and J 9 bases; bases outside gene matches: 1. This CDR3 spans 12 amino acids. The CDR3 loop is CASSELGGTQYF. The CDR3 coding sequence is TGCGCCAGCAGTGAGTTGGGGGGGACGCAGTATTTT.

The chain uses TRBV12-3 or TRBV12-4 and TRBJ2-1; the D is unclear. The V end lost 1 base, the J end lost 6 bases, and 4 bases lay between the germline ends. CDR3 length: 12 amino acids. The CDR3 here is CASSLDSNEQFF. The CDR3 DNA sequence: TGTGCCAGCAGTTTAGACAGCAATGAGCAGTTCTTC.

The chain carries TRBV4-2 and TRBJ2-3, with unresolved D. Looked up from germline, CDR1 is LGHNA and CDR2 is YNFKEQ. Trimming took 1 base from V and 2 from J, leaving 10 bases between them. This CDR3 comprises 15 residues. The CDR3 DNA sequence: TGTGCCAGCAGCCAAGTGGATTTCCCCACAGATACGCAGTATTTT. Translation: CASSQVDFPTDTQYF.

The rearrangement uses TRBV13 and TRBJ1-2; 9 positions match TRBD1. J gave up 5 bases and V 4 bases, and 5 bases lay outside the gene matches. This CDR3 contains 14 residues. Germline loops: CDR1 PRHDT, CDR2 FYEKMQ (reference sequence). The CDR3 DNA is TGTGCCAGCAGCTCGGACAGGGGTGGGTATGGCTACACCTTC. Amino acids: CASSSDRGGYGYTF. The variable domain in full, with the rest retrieved from reference TRBV13 and TRBJ1-2, is AAGVIQSPRHLIKEKRETATLKCYPIPRHDTVYWYQQGPGQDPQFLISFYEKMQSDKGSIPDRFSAQQFSDYHSELNMSSLELGDSALYFCASSSDRGGYGYTFGSGTRLTVV.

The genes are TRBV24-1 and TRBJ2-3; D may match TRBD1 or TRBD2 (5 bases each). The V end lost 7 bases, the J end lost 11 bases, and 18 bases lay between the germline ends. The germline CDR1 and CDR2 sequences are KGHDR and SFDVKD. The CDR3 has 13 residues. The CDR3 reads CATSPGPRFGQYF. CDR3 nucleotides: TGTGCCACCAGCCCGGGGCCTCGGTTTGGGCAGTATTTT.

The rearrangement joins TRBV4-2 to TRBJ2-1; 7 nucleotides line up with TRBD2. CDR3 length: 15 residues. J was trimmed by 7 bases and V by 7 bases; bases with no gene match: 13. CDR1 is LGHNA and CDR2 is YNFKEQ in the germline V gene. CDR3 sequence: CASTSGGGPRNEQFF. The CDR3 nucleotides are TGTGCCAGCACCTCTGGGGGAGGGCCAAGGAATGAGCAGTTCTTC.

The chain couples TRBV9 to TRBJ2-1; the D gene is possibly TRBD2 (5 bases). Germline V CDR1 and CDR2: SGDLS, YYNGEE. The length of the CDR3 is 13 residues. Deletions cut 0 bases from V and 13 bases from J, with 14 bases between. Here the CDR3 reads CASSVVDYMVQFF. The CDR3 nucleotides read TGTGCCAGCAGCGTAGTTGACTATATGGTTCAGTTCTTC.

This sequence joins TRBV15 and TRBJ2-1; D is unresolved. This CDR3 comprises 11 residues. CDR1 and CDR2 (germline): LNHNV, YYDKDF (reference sequence). The V end lost 5 bases, the J end lost 8 bases, and 7 bases lay between the germline ends. This chain's CDR3 is CATSSRDEQFF. The CDR3 bases are TGTGCCACCAGCTCCCGGGATGAGCAGTTCTTC.

This chain links TRBV2 with TRBJ1-1; weak D call: TRBD1 (5 bases). Trimming cost V 7 bases and J 7 bases, with 13 bases left between them. Germline CDR1 is SNHLY and CDR2 is FYNNEI. The CDR3 sequence is 12 residues long. Written as DNA, the CDR3 is TGTGCCAGCACCAAAGACAGCAATGAAGCTTTCTTT. Encoded protein: CASTKDSNEAFF.

The chain couples TRBV7-6 to TRBJ2-1; 12 nucleotides agree with TRBD1. The germline CDR1 and CDR2 sequences are SGHVS and FNYEAQ. The CDR3 is 19 amino acids. Trimming removed 1 base from V and 6 bases from J; junction bases left unmatched: 13. The CDR3 nucleotides read TGTGCCAGCAGCTTAGAGGTTTGGGACAGGGGGCGGCCTATCAATGAGCAGTTCTTC. Protein product: CASSLEVWDRGRPINEQFF.

V usage is TRBV7-3 and J usage is TRBJ1-6; no clear D. The CDR3 totals 15 residues. Germline values: CDR1 SGHTA, CDR2 FQGTGA. Trimming cost V 3 bases and J 0 bases, with 6 bases left between them. In DNA, the CDR3 is TGTGCCAGCAGCTTCGACGGCTCCTATAATTCACCCCTCCACTTT. This encodes CASSFDGSYNSPLHF.